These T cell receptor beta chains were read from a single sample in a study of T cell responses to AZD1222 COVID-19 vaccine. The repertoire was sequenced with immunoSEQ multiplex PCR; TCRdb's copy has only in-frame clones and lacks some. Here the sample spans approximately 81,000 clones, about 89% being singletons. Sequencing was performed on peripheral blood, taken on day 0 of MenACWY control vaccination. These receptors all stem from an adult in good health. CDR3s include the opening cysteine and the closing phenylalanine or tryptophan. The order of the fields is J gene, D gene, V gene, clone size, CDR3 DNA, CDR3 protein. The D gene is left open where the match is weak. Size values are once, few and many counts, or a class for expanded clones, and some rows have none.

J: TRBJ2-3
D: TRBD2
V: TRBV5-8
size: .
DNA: TGTGCCAGCAGCTTGGAAGGGACTAGCGGGAGTACAGATACGCAGTATTTT
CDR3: CASSLEGTSGSTDTQYF

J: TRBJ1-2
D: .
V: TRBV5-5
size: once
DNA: TGTGCCAGCAGCTTGGGCAGGGACATCCTCCGGGCTAACTATGGCTACACCTTC
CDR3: CASSLGRDILRANYGYTF

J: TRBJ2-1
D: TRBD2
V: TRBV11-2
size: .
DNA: TGTGCCAGCAGCTTCCCCTATTTCTCCAGCGGGAGAATCAATGAGCAGTTCTTC
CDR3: CASSFPYFSSGRINEQFF

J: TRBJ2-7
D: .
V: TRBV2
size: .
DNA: TGTGCCAGCAGTGATACAGTGACCTTGGGGGAGCAGTACTTC
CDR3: CASSDTVTLGEQYF

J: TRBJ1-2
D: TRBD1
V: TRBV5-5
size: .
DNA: TGTGCCAGCAGCTTGGCAGGGGGCTTAAACTATGGCTACACCTTC
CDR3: CASSLAGGLNYGYTF

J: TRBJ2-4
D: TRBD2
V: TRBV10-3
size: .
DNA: TGTGCCATCAGTACCAGCGGGAGCTCTGACATTCAGTACTTC
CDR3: CAISTSGSSDIQYF

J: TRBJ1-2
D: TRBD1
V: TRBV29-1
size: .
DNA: TGCAGCGACTCTCGGACAGGGAAAGACTATGGCTACACCTTC
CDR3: CSDSRTGKDYGYTF

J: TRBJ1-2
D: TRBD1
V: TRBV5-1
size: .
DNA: TGCGCCAGCAGCCCCGGGACAGTGAACTATGGCTACACCTTC
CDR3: CASSPGTVNYGYTF

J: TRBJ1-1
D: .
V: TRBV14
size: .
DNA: TGTGCCAGCAGCCAAGGATTCTCTCCTTACACGGAGGGGAACACTGAAGCTTTCTTT
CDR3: CASSQGFSPYTEGNTEAFF

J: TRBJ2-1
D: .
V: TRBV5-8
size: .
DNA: TGTGCCAGCAGCTTATCACAGTCAGCGGCTGAGCAGTTCTTC
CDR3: CASSLSQSAAEQFF